A selection of T cell receptor beta chains follows, all from one sample in a study of identical twins. One entry per CDR3 protein results from TCRdb running MiXCR on the 5' RACE reads. The table records 1,800,000 or so distinct CDR3 sequences, under 35% of them present only once. The specimen was cord blood. The receptors were sampled from a newborn girl in good health. CDR3s include the opening cysteine and the closing phenylalanine or tryptophan.

J	V	CDR3
TRBJ1-1	TRBV29-1	CSVGGTQNTEAFF
TRBJ2-1	TRBV9	CASVRSGTSYNEQFF
TRBJ2-4	TRBV20-1	CSSRDCPPGQGSVLAKNIQYF
TRBJ1-5	TRBV7-8	CASSLAWHGSNQPQHF
TRBJ2-1	TRBV28	CASSTRLASPYNEQFF
TRBJ1-4	TRBV20-1	CSARDAARGEKLFF
TRBJ1-2	TRBV7-9	CARTHPRNYGYTF
TRBJ1-1	TRBV5-6	CASSITGARTEAFF
TRBJ2-5	TRBV6-6	CASSYSRGQDGQETQYF
TRBJ1-1	TRBV3-1	CASSPEGTGGIAEAFF
TRBJ1-2	TRBV12-3/TRBV12-4	CASSLSLQGGYGYTF
TRBJ2-2	TRBV12-3/TRBV12-4	CASSPPGLAATGELFF
TRBJ1-4	TRBV5-1	CASSGGPANEKLFF
TRBJ2-4	TRBV20-1	CSGFLAKNIQYF
TRBJ2-1	TRBV11-2	CASTIGWDYRGEQFF
TRBJ1-1	TRBV12-3/TRBV12-4	CASSPGPKAFF
TRBJ1-2	TRBV6-1	CASSYPREGYTF
TRBJ1-2	TRBV20-1	CSARDPRGYGYTF
TRBJ2-1	TRBV29-1	CSVEDHGVRASYNEQFF
TRBJ2-1	TRBV20-1	CSAFPGLAASEQFF
TRBJ2-5	TRBV3-1	CASSQDYAGSGRAETQYF
TRBJ2-3	TRBV9	CASSVRSGIYTDTQYF
TRBJ1-5	TRBV20-1	CSASYMGKSNQPQHF
TRBJ1-2	TRBV27	CTSSLEPANYGYTF
TRBJ2-5	TRBV20-1	CSAPRGTQYF
TRBJ2-7	TRBV7-2	CASSSDRTSYEQYF
TRBJ1-5	TRBV20-1	CSVGTGRFYSNQPQHF
TRBJ2-4	TRBV5-5	CASSLVGMAYNEQYF
TRBJ2-1	TRBV3-1	CASSQVAGQDYNEQFF